This T cell receptor beta chain was recovered during a study of T cell responses to AZD1222 COVID-19 vaccine. Overall study results and limits: Unmutated variant regions reportedly attract nearly half of all spike-specific TCRs. Among AZD1222 vaccinees, only six or seven were seropositive at baseline. Once two AZD1222 doses were given, Spike-specific TCR breadth and depth went up. Repertoires in all cases were sampled only once the peak T cell response had passed.

Assay: immunoSEQ multiplex PCR; the TCRdb copy retains only in-frame clones and omits some. This repertoire shows 180,000 or so clones, 80% to 95% found once; its top ten account for more than 1.5%. With regard to this clone: What it recognizes is unknown.

This sequence originates from an adult who received the AZD1222 COVID-19 vaccine. Material: peripheral blood, obtained 28 days after the second AZD1222 dose.

CDR3: CAWRDPRTGAYYGYTF. CDR3 coding DNA: TGTGCCTGGAGGGACCCCAGGACAGGCGCCTACTATGGCTACACCTTC. The V call is TRBV30, the J call TRBJ1-2, with TRBD1 matching 7 bases. CDR1 GTSNPN and CDR2 SVGIG come from the germline V gene (reference sequence). J gave up 3 bases and V 3 bases, and 13 bases lay outside the gene matches. The length of the CDR3 is 16 residues.